Listed below are T cell receptor beta chains from one sample, sequenced in a study of OX40 agonist ivuxolimab in advanced cancers. Sequencing used immunoSEQ multiplex PCR; TCRdb keeps in-frame clones, though not all of them. In the table there are about 68,000 clones, around 93% of which are singletons. Sequencing used CD4+ or CD8+ T cells sorted from blood, obtained in a trial of the OX40 agonist ivuxolimab. These receptors came from an adult with an advanced solid tumor such as melanoma, head and neck, liver or kidney cancer. CDR3s include the opening cysteine and the closing phenylalanine or tryptophan. Fields, in order: clone size, V gene, J gene, D gene, CDR3 protein, CDR3 DNA. The D gene is left open where the match is weak. Some rows have no size entry. The others give once, few or many, or a class for an expanded clone.

.	TRBV2	TRBJ2-2	.	CASSEKGNTGELFF	TGTGCCAGCAGTGAAAAGGGAAATACCGGGGAGCTGTTTTTT
.	TRBV30	TRBJ2-7	TRBD2	CAWTSGSTYEQYF	TGTGCCTGGACTAGCGGGAGTACCTACGAGCAGTACTTC
.	TRBV5-4	TRBJ2-6	TRBD1	CASSPRDRSGANVLTF	TGTGCCAGCAGCCCCCGGGACAGGTCTGGGGCCAACGTCCTGACTTTC
.	TRBV9	TRBJ2-7	TRBD2	CASSVAGLNEQYF	TGTGCCAGCAGCGTAGCGGGACTAAACGAGCAGTACTTC
.	TRBV2	TRBJ1-5	TRBD1	CASSERTGGNQPQHF	TGTGCCAGCAGTGAACGGACAGGGGGAAATCAGCCCCAGCATTTT
once	TRBV2	TRBJ2-1	.	CASLQGGFEQFF	TGTGCCAGCCTTCAAGGGGGGTTCGAGCAGTTCTTC
few	TRBV19	TRBJ2-1	TRBD2	CASSIGASGIDEQFF	TGTGCCAGTAGTATTGGTGCTAGCGGGATCGATGAGCAGTTCTTC
.	TRBV2	TRBJ1-4	.	CASSPGRNEKLFF	TGTGCCAGCAGTCCAGGGCGCAATGAAAAACTGTTTTTT
.	TRBV30	TRBJ1-4	.	CAWSPGGGELFF	TGTGCCTGGAGCCCTGGGGGAGGTGAACTGTTTTTT
.	TRBV19	TRBJ1-5	TRBD1	CASSTRTGEDLGTQPQHF	TGTGCCAGTAGTACCCGGACAGGGGAGGACCTAGGTACTCAGCCCCAGCATTTT
.	TRBV6-1	TRBJ1-4	.	CASSDYREGNEKLFF	TGTGCCAGCAGTGACTACAGGGAGGGGAATGAAAAACTGTTTTTT
.	TRBV7-3	TRBJ2-1	TRBD2	CASSSIAGTSGDEQFF	TGTGCCAGCAGCTCGATTGCCGGGACTAGCGGGGATGAGCAGTTCTTC
.	TRBV11-3	TRBJ2-1	TRBD2	CASSLGGLAVYNEQFF	TGTGCCAGCAGCTTAGGGGGACTAGCGGTTTACAATGAGCAGTTCTTC
.	TRBV11-3	TRBJ2-2	TRBD2	CASSSGPRTSGNTGELFF	TGTGCCAGCAGCTCGGGTCCCCGGACTAGCGGAAACACCGGGGAGCTGTTTTTT
.	TRBV6-6	TRBJ1-2	TRBD1	CASSARDRAYGYTF	TGTGCCAGCAGTGCCCGGGACAGGGCCTATGGCTACACCTTC
.	TRBV19	TRBJ2-1	TRBD2	CASSRSSGSYNEQFF	TGTGCCAGTAGTAGATCTAGCGGTTCCTACAATGAGCAGTTCTTC
.	TRBV19	TRBJ2-7	TRBD2	CASSDHRGVSYEQYF	TGTGCCAGTAGTGACCACCGGGGGGTTTCCTACGAGCAGTACTTC
.	TRBV5-1	TRBJ2-6	.	CASSLAPAGRGSGANVLTF	TGCGCCAGCAGCTTGGCTCCCGCAGGCCGAGGCTCTGGGGCCAACGTCCTGACTTTC
.	TRBV19	TRBJ1-3	.	CASSVTGLGNTIYF	TGTGCCAGTAGTGTAACAGGCCTTGGAAACACCATATATTTT
.	TRBV9	TRBJ1-3	.	CASSVNPAGGSGNTIYF	TGTGCCAGCAGCGTTAACCCCGCGGGGGGTTCAGGAAACACCATATATTTT
.	TRBV28	TRBJ2-7	.	CASRGRYEQYF	TGTGCCAGCAGGGGTAGGTACGAGCAGTACTTC
.	TRBV18	TRBJ2-7	.	CASSPLVVQIYEQYF	TGTGCCAGCTCACCACTTGTAGTACAGATCTACGAGCAGTACTTC
once	TRBV10-3	TRBJ1-2	.	CAISPDRSYGYTF	TGTGCCATCAGCCCAGACAGGTCCTATGGCTACACCTTC
.	TRBV11-1	TRBJ2-5	.	CASSSPAGRETQYF	TGTGCCAGCAGCTCTCCGGCTGGCCGAGAGACCCAGTACTTC
.	TRBV4-1	TRBJ2-7	.	CASSRKTDSSYEQYF	TGCGCCAGCAGCCGAAAGACGGACAGCTCCTACGAGCAGTACTTC
.	TRBV19	TRBJ2-2	.	CATRTPLTVNTGELFF	TGTGCCACTAGAACCCCGTTGACGGTGAACACCGGGGAGCTGTTTTTT
.	TRBV6-6	TRBJ1-4	.	CASRMGRAEKLFF	TGTGCCAGCAGGATGGGCCGGGCTGAAAAACTGTTTTTT
.	TRBV10-1	TRBJ2-1	TRBD2	CARTETSGSRGSYNEQFF	TGCGCCAGAACGGAGACTAGCGGGAGCAGGGGCTCCTACAATGAGCAGTTCTTC
.	TRBV6-5	TRBJ1-1	.	CASSYSTGTEAFF	TGTGCCAGCAGTTACTCGACTGGCACTGAAGCTTTCTTT